This TCR beta chain was profiled in a study of cytomegalovirus exposure and HLA in healthy donors. At the level of the study: Earlier, 95 million to 120 million unique TCR beta sequences were recovered from about 200 million T cells by an analysis.

As concerns this clone: Antigen unknown.

Study outcomes and limitations: Researchers catalogued approximately 170 TCR beta chains as cytomegalovirus-associated. Sequencing depth across donors, presence/absence analyses assumed, was roughly uniform. HLA-A and HLA-B allele assignments for most subjects were reportedly predicted accurately using TCR beta sequences.

PCR involved 60 Vbeta and 13 Jbeta primers. TCRdb's copy holds only in-frame clones and misses some; the assay was immunoSEQ multiplex PCR. In the table there are some 170,000 clones, roughly 80% of which are singletons. V trimming: 3 bases; J trimming: 5 bases; junction bases outside the gene matches: 12. Germline V gives CDR1 SEHNR, CDR2 FQNEAQ (reference sequence). CDR3 length equals 19 residues. The sequencing sample was made of PBMCs. This TCR was recovered from a man aged 45 to 65 in good health and CMV-seropositive. The chain joins TRBV7-9 to TRBJ2-6, with TRBD1 matching over 11 bases. CDR3 sequence (DNA): TGTGCCAGCAGCTTTCAAGGACAGGGGGCCTTGAGGAGGGCCAACGTCCTGACTTTC. As protein: CASSFQGQGALRRANVLTF.